One and the same sample provided the 32 T cell receptor beta chains below, sequenced in a study of T cells in tuberculosis. Sequencing used immunoSEQ multiplex PCR; TCRdb keeps in-frame clones, though not all of them. The table records approximately 10,000 clones, around 94% of them present only once. Sequenced: PBMCs. The source is an adult with tuberculosis.

The rearrangement joins TRBV6-6 to TRBJ2-1, with a possible D match to TRBD1 (5 bases). V lost 2 bases to trimming and J lost 5 bases, with 13 bases between them. CDR3 length: 15 amino acids. The germline V gene encodes CDR1 MNHNY and CDR2 SVGAGI (reference sequence). CDR3 DNA: TGTGCCAGCAGTTACCCAGGGCAGGGTAACAATGAGCAGTTCTTC. This translates into CASSYPGQGNNEQFF.

J is TRBJ2-1 and V is TRBV5-1; D unresolved. Trimming left V 3 bases short and J 7 bases short, with 17 bases between. The length of the CDR3 is 15 residues. Germline assignment: CDR1 SGHRS and CDR2 YFSETQ. The CDR3, as DNA: TGCGCCAGCAGCTCTGGGTCCTCCGGGTGGAATGAGCAGTTCTTC. The encoded protein is CASSSGSSGWNEQFF.

The rearrangement links TRBV5-1 to TRBJ2-2; 8 bases line up with TRBD2. J lost 8 bases, V lost 2 bases, and 8 bases had no gene match. The CDR3 extends over 15 amino acids. Germline V CDR1 and CDR2: SGHRS, YFSETQ. CDR3 loop: CASSLRTGGTGELFF. DNA for the CDR3: TGCGCCAGCAGCTTACGGACGGGAGGGACAGGGGAGCTGTTTTTT.

The chain employs TRBV27 and TRBJ2-5; D remains ambiguous. The CDR3 has 16 amino acids. Germline loops: CDR1 MNHEY, CDR2 SMNVEV (reference sequence). Trimming cost V 2 bases and J 5 bases, with 18 bases left between them. The chain's CDR3 is CASSLSRSRLGETQYF. DNA of the CDR3: TGTGCCAGCAGTTTAAGCCGCTCGAGGCTTGGGGAGACCCAGTACTTC.

This chain uses TRBV4-1 with TRBJ2-7; 9 bases map to TRBD1. CDR3 length: 15 residues. Germline CDR1 MGHRA, CDR2 YSYEKL. Trimming at V came to 1 base and at J to 2 bases, leaving 3 bases not matched to a gene. CDR3 DNA: TGCGCCAGCAGCCAAGCCGGGACAGGGACCTACGAGCAGTACTTC. Protein product: CASSQAGTGTYEQYF.

The CDR3 region is CASSPPGTDSYEQYF. In DNA, the CDR3 is TGTGCCAGCTCACCCCCCGGGACAGACTCCTACGAGCAGTACTTC. The gene calls are TRBV18 and TRBJ2-7; 7 bases are a match to TRBD1. The V gene's germline CDR1 is KGHSH and CDR2 LQKENI. CDR3 size: 15 residues. The V and J ends lost 3 bases and 0 bases, in that order; junction bases with no gene match: 5.

The chain joins TRBV2 to TRBJ2-3; TRBD2 matches at 14 bases. Germline CDR1 and CDR2: SNHLY and FYNNEI. The J segment lost 3 bases and the V segment lost 8 bases, leaving 4 bases of the junction unmatched. The CDR3 is 15 residues long. CDR3 amino acids: CASRGTSGRTDTQYF. The CDR3 nucleotides are TGTGCCAGCCGAGGGACTAGCGGGAGAACAGATACGCAGTATTTT.

The chain joins TRBV5-1 to TRBJ2-7, with D perhaps matching TRBD2 (6 bases). Trimming cost V 5 bases and J 5 bases, with 14 bases left between them. Germline V CDR1 and CDR2: SGHRS, YFSETQ. CDR3 length equals 13 residues. The CDR3 DNA follows: TGCGCCAGCAGTTGGGGGGAACGGGACGAGCAGTACTTC. Protein: CASSWGERDEQYF.

This chain connects TRBV6-1 to TRBJ1-2; D may be TRBD1 (6 bases). The CDR3 runs to 15 residues. Looked up from germline, CDR1 is MNHNS and CDR2 is SASEGT. Trimming pared 10 bases from V and 5 bases from J, leaving 23 bases between. The CDR3 coding sequence is TGTGCCACCGATAAGGGGGACACCCCACTTTATGGCTACACCTTC. Protein: CATDKGDTPLYGYTF.

CDR3 sequence reads: CASSRGAQGEEAKNIQYF. For the CDR3, the DNA is TGCGCCAGCAGCCGGGGGGCACAGGGTGAGGAAGCCAAAAACATTCAGTACTTC. The chain employs TRBV5-1 and TRBJ2-4, with D possibly being TRBD2 (7 bases). The germline gives CDR1 SGHRS, CDR2 YFSETQ. The CDR3 covers 18 residues. Trimming removed 4 bases at V and 0 bases at J, with 20 bases between.

The chain couples TRBV19 to TRBJ2-2; D gene uncertain. Trimming shortened V by 4 bases and J by 1 base, and 10 bases separated the two germline ends. The CDR3 loop spans 15 amino acids. Germline V lookup: CDR1 LNHDA, CDR2 SQIVND (reference sequence). Here the CDR3 DNA reads TGTGCCAGTAGTACACCCCCCGGGAACACCGGGGAGCTGTTTTTT. It codes for CASSTPPGNTGELFF.

This chain joins TRBV6-5 and TRBJ1-4; D is perhaps TRBD1 (5 bases). CDR1 and CDR2 from the germline V gene are MNHEY and SVGAGI. The CDR3 is made up of 15 amino acids. The V gene lost 6 bases and the J gene lost 7 bases, with 18 bases spanning the gap. The CDR3: CASSRRTFTSEKLFF. CDR3 coding DNA: TGTGCCAGCAGCCGAAGGACATTTACGTCTGAAAAACTGTTTTTT.

The chain carries TRBV19 and TRBJ2-7; the match to TRBD2 covers 7 bases. With 10 bases clipped from V and 1 base from J, the junction kept 10 bases outside the gene matches. The CDR3 has 14 amino acids. In germline, CDR1 is LNHDA, CDR2 SQIVND (reference sequence). CDR3 DNA: TGTGCCACCAACCCCGGGACTATATCCTACGAGCAGTACTTC. Encoded protein: CATNPGTISYEQYF.

This sequence joins TRBV5-1 and TRBJ1-2; D is undetermined. The V end lost 3 bases, the J end lost 0 bases, and 12 bases lay between the germline ends. The germline V gene encodes CDR1 SGHRS and CDR2 YFSETQ. This CDR3 has 15 amino acids. The CDR3 sequence is CASSSNPGTNYGYTF. The CDR3, as DNA: TGCGCCAGCAGCTCAAATCCGGGAACTAACTATGGCTACACCTTC.

This clone is a singleton in its sample. The V call is TRBV9, the J call TRBJ2-3, with TRBD2 as a possible D gene (6 bases). The CDR3 extends over 16 amino acids. With 0 bases removed from V and 2 bases from J, the gap between germline ends came to 13 bases. The germline gives CDR1 SGDLS, CDR2 YYNGEE. CDR3 region: CASSVAISGLTDTQYF. CDR3 nucleotides: TGTGCCAGCAGCGTAGCGATTAGCGGACTCACAGATACGCAGTATTTT.

This rearrangement joins TRBV5-5 to TRBJ2-7; a weak D match, TRBD1 (5 bases). The germline gives CDR1 SGHKS, CDR2 YYEKEE (reference sequence). The CDR3 loop spans 16 amino acids. Deletions cut 1 base from V and 7 bases from J, with 21 bases between. The CDR3 loop reads CASSLWNMGQTNEQYF. The CDR3 DNA is TGTGCCAGCAGCTTGTGGAATATGGGGCAGACCAATGAGCAGTACTTC.

This clone was counted only a few times. This sequence joins TRBV10-2 and TRBJ1-2; D is unclear. The CDR3 sequence is 12 residues long. Germline values: CDR1 WSHSY, CDR2 SAAADI. The V end lost 4 bases, the J end lost 8 bases, and 11 bases lay between the germline ends. CDR3 coding DNA: TGCGCCAGCAGTGGAGGCCACTGGGGCTACACCTTC. Amino acid sequence: CASSGGHWGYTF.

V and J are TRBV18 and TRBJ2-2; possible D gene TRBD2, 6 bases. The CDR3 runs to 17 residues. V dropped 3 bases and J dropped 5 bases, with 19 bases sitting between them. CDR1 is KGHSH and CDR2 is LQKENI in the germline V gene. The CDR3 sequence is CASSPRRGSLNTGELFF. DNA for the CDR3: TGTGCCAGCTCACCCCGTCGGGGGAGCTTGAATACCGGGGAGCTGTTTTTT.

V and J are TRBV9 and TRBJ1-2, with 9 bases matching TRBD1. The CDR3 runs to 14 residues. Per the germline V gene, CDR1 is SGDLS and CDR2 is YYNGEE. Trimming cost V 5 bases and J 4 bases; bases outside gene matches: 6. The CDR3 nucleotides read TGTGCCAGCAGTGATGGACAGGGGATCTATGGCTACACCTTC. Translated, it gives CASSDGQGIYGYTF. Full variable domain (missing parts from reference TRBV9 and TRBJ1-2): DSGVTQTPKHLITATGQRVTLRCSPRSGDLSVYWYQQSLDQGLQFLIQYYNGEERAKGNILERFSAQQFPDLHSELNLSSLELGDSALYFCASSDGQGIYGYTFGSGTRLTVV.

V gene TRBV2 combines with J gene TRBJ2-3, with TRBD2 identical over 10 bases. Per the germline V gene, CDR1 is SNHLY and CDR2 is FYNNEI. This CDR3 is built from 17 residues. The junction had 9 bases not matched to a gene; V was cut back by 1 base and J by 5 bases. The CDR3 protein is CASSEVLAGGNGDTQYF. In DNA form, the CDR3 reads TGTGCCAGCAGTGAAGTCTTAGCGGGGGGTAACGGAGATACGCAGTATTTT.

The V call is TRBV30, the J call TRBJ1-1; D possibly corresponds to TRBD1 (6 bases). Germline lookup yields CDR1 GTSNPN and CDR2 SVGIG (reference sequence). The CDR3 has 13 residues. The V and J ends lost 7 bases and 0 bases respectively, with 12 bases between them. The CDR3 region is CASSGHLNTEAFF. In nucleotides, the CDR3 is TGTGCCTCCTCGGGACACTTGAACACTGAAGCTTTCTTT.

The gene calls are TRBV2 and TRBJ1-1; D gene uncertain. Trimming took 7 bases from V and 3 from J, leaving 15 bases between them. CDR3 length equals 14 residues. Germline V gives CDR1 SNHLY, CDR2 FYNNEI. CDR3 residues: CASNPGNWDTEAFF. Written as DNA, the CDR3 is TGTGCCAGCAATCCGGGGAATTGGGACACTGAAGCTTTCTTT.

The chain is built from TRBV7-8 and TRBJ2-5; TRBD2 matches 11 bases. Losses at the gene ends were 4 bases for V and 3 bases for J; bases not matched to a gene: 4. CDR3 length equals 15 residues. The germline CDR1 and CDR2 sequences are SGHVS and FQNEAQ. CDR3 in DNA: TGTGCCAGCAGCTCGGGTAGCGGGGGGGAAGAGACCCAGTACTTC. This codes for CASSSGSGGEETQYF.

The V gene is TRBV11-2, the J gene TRBJ2-5, with D maybe TRBD1 (6 bases). V was shortened by 4 bases and J by 4 bases, with 7 bases between the two germline ends. This CDR3 has 12 residues. Germline assignment: CDR1 SGHAT and CDR2 FQNNGV. The CDR3 region has the DNA TGTGCCAGCAGCTCAGGGGTAGAGACCCAGTACTTC. Protein product: CASSSGVETQYF.

The chain carries TRBV20-1 and TRBJ2-7, with D hard to call. Trimming shortened V by 2 bases and J by 13 bases, and 15 bases separated the two germline ends. The CDR3 is 11 residues long. Germline-derived CDR1 and CDR2 are DFQATT and SNEGSKA (reference sequence). The chain's CDR3 is CSARKDKTPYF. CDR3 sequence (DNA): TGCAGTGCTAGAAAAGACAAGACACCCTACTTC.

The chain combines TRBV5-1 with TRBJ2-5, with 9 bases aligning to TRBD2. Germline CDR1 is SGHRS and CDR2 is YFSETQ. With 4 bases clipped from V and 2 bases from J, the junction kept 6 bases outside the gene matches. The CDR3 runs 15 residues. In nucleotides, the CDR3 is TGCGCCAGCAGCCCTCTCGGACTAGCGCAAGAGACCCAGTACTTC. Its translation: CASSPLGLAQETQYF.

The chain links TRBV11-2 to TRBJ2-2; D is unresolved. The ends were cut back, 2 bases at V and 5 bases at J, with 6 bases in the middle. The length of the CDR3 is 13 residues. The germline CDR1 and CDR2 sequences are SGHAT and FQNNGV. CDR3 DNA sequence: TGTGCCAGCAGCTTAACTTGGACCGGGGAGCTGTTTTTT. Residues: CASSLTWTGELFF.

The rearrangement links TRBV18 to TRBJ2-3; D unclear. The CDR3 loop spans 13 amino acids. Germline lookup yields CDR1 KGHSH and CDR2 LQKENI. V lost 6 bases and J 2 bases, leaving 9 bases between the germline ends. The CDR3 here is CASSRGNTDTQYF. Written as DNA, the CDR3 is TGTGCCAGCTCGCGCGGTAACACAGATACGCAGTATTTT.

The rearrangement links TRBV25-1 to TRBJ1-1; D is ambiguous. This CDR3 region has 15 residues. Germline values: CDR1 MGHDK, CDR2 SYGVNS. The ends were cut back, 6 bases at V and 4 bases at J, with 18 bases in the middle. CDR3 bases: TGTGCCAGCAGCCTACGTATCGGTGCGGGCACTGAAGCTTTCTTT. It encodes CASSLRIGAGTEAFF.

The chain joins TRBV4-1 to TRBJ1-2; maybe TRBD1 (5 bases). The CDR3 length is 15 residues. Trimming took 4 bases from V and 3 from J, leaving 15 bases between them. The germline CDR1 and CDR2 sequences are MGHRA and YSYEKL. CDR3 DNA: TGCGCCAGCAGCCCGTGGACACCTGCTGACTATGGCTACACCTTC. Translating gives CASSPWTPADYGYTF.

The chain links TRBV30 to TRBJ2-1, with 7 bases fitting TRBD2. The CDR3 extends over 13 amino acids. The V gene's germline CDR1 is GTSNPN and CDR2 SVGIG (reference sequence). Trimming removed 8 bases from V and 6 bases from J; junction bases left unmatched: 10. CDR3 region: CAADLAGSNEQFF. CDR3 bases: TGTGCCGCAGATTTAGCGGGCAGCAATGAGCAGTTCTTC.

The table lists this clone with a count of one. V usage is TRBV19 and J usage is TRBJ1-1, with 9 bases aligning to TRBD1. With V trimmed by 5 bases and J by 4 bases, 5 bases remained unmatched. CDR1 LNHDA and CDR2 SQIVND come from the germline V gene (reference sequence). The CDR3 runs 14 residues. The chain's CDR3 is CASSWGQGGTEAFF. DNA of the CDR3: TGTGCCAGTAGTTGGGGACAGGGTGGCACTGAAGCTTTCTTT.